One and the same sample provided the 9 T cell receptor beta chains below, sequenced in a study of T cell repertoires in cytomegalovirus infection. TCRdb reprocessed the reads via MiXCR and lists one record per CDR3 protein. The top ten hold about an eighth of the sample, which has about 890,000 distinct CDR3 sequences, around 31% seen once. Their target antigens are unknown. The sequences come from cultured CD8+ T cells from PBMCs, collected from culture after CMV antigen stimulation. The receptors were gathered from a human donor in good health (CMV status not recorded). Some clones in this sample may be carry-over from other donors' samples.

The chain combines TRBV5-6 with TRBJ2-7; D possibly corresponds to TRBD1 (6 bases). Per germline, CDR1 SGHDT and CDR2 YYEEEE. The CDR3 is made up of 14 amino acids. V gave up 0 bases and J gave up 2 bases, with 9 bases separating them. The DNA for the CDR3 is TGTGCCAGCAGCTTGGCTGGACAGCCCTACGAGCAGTACGTC. Its translation: CASSLAGQPYEQYV.

The chain employs TRBV11-3 and TRBJ1-3; TRBD1 might be the D (6 bases). The CDR3 is made up of 14 amino acids. Trimming took 5 bases from V and 2 from J, leaving 10 bases between them. Germline V gives CDR1 SGHNT, CDR2 YENEEA. This CDR3 is CASSHRDTGNTIYF. For the CDR3, the DNA is TGTGCCAGCAGCCACCGGGACACTGGAAACACCATATATTTT.

This chain links TRBV28 with TRBJ2-2; no clear D. The V gene lost 7 bases and the J gene lost 6 bases, with 15 bases spanning the gap. Germline assignment: CDR1 MDHEN and CDR2 SYDVKM. The CDR3 contains 14 residues. CDR3 nucleotides: TGTGCCAGCACCACCACCATAGGGTCCGGGGAGCTGTTTTTT. This translates into CASTTTIGSGELFF.

This clonotype showed up just a few times. V usage is TRBV27 and J usage is TRBJ1-2, with D unresolved. V was pared by 4 bases and J by 10 bases, with 16 bases between. The CDR3 length is 13 residues. Germline V lookup: CDR1 MNHEY, CDR2 SMNVEV (reference sequence). The DNA for the CDR3 is TGTGCCAGCAGTTCACCGGGCGGGGAGAACTACACCTTC. Translation gives CASSSPGGENYTF.

CDR3 in amino acids: CASSQIQVNTEAFF. The CDR3 DNA follows: TGCGCCAGCAGCCAAATTCAAGTGAACACTGAAGCTTTCTTT. V and J are TRBV4-1 and TRBJ1-1; D is undetermined. The V gene lost 2 bases and the J gene lost 0 bases, with 7 bases spanning the gap. The CDR3 extends over 14 amino acids. Germline CDR1 MGHRA, CDR2 YSYEKL.

This clonotype was counted ten times or more. The V call is TRBV7-2, the J call TRBJ2-3; no definite D call. This CDR3 comprises 14 residues. CDR1 and CDR2 (germline): SGHTA, FQGNSA. V was trimmed by 5 bases and J by 2 bases, leaving 11 bases between them. CDR3 region: CASSQPVLTDTQYF. Written as DNA, the CDR3 is TGTGCCAGCAGCCAACCCGTTCTCACAGATACGCAGTATTTT.

V gene TRBV5-6 combines with J gene TRBJ2-3; 9 bases align to TRBD2. Germline V lookup: CDR1 SGHDT, CDR2 YYEEEE. The CDR3 spans 17 residues. The V gene end was trimmed by 0 bases and the J gene end by 0 bases; junction bases not matched to a gene: 5. This CDR3 reads CASSLVRLAVSTDTQYF. The CDR3 nucleotides read TGTGCCAGCAGCTTGGTACGACTAGCGGTGAGCACAGATACGCAGTATTTT.

The chain carries TRBV12-3 or TRBV12-4 and TRBJ2-7; TRBD2 is a possible D gene (6 bases). The V and J ends lost 4 bases and 6 bases respectively, with 10 bases between them. This CDR3 region has 12 residues. The CDR3 sequence is CASSSLAVEQYF. DNA of the CDR3: TGTGCCAGCAGTTCACTAGCCGTCGAGCAGTACTTC.

The rearrangement links TRBV6-6 to TRBJ2-1; TRBD2 aligns across 9 bases. Germline values: CDR1 MNHNY, CDR2 SVGAGI (reference sequence). V lost 7 bases to trimming and J lost 9 bases; unmatched junction nucleotides: 10. This CDR3 spans 14 amino acids. In nucleotides, the CDR3 is TGTGCCAGCACTAGCGGGGACCCCCTCCGTGAGCAGTTCTTC. Encoded protein: CASTSGDPLREQFF.